The text below deals with one T cell receptor beta chain. The antigen remains unidentified. This entry belongs to a study of CD8+ T cells in alopecia areata. Study-level results: Alopecia totalis/universalis scalp especially showed more expanded CD8+ clones than normal scalp. Patients displayed less clarity in TCR sharing than mice, a finding possibly related to HLA.

RNA, once extracted, was reverse transcribed into cDNA for use as the sequencing template. Measured with immunoSEQ multiplex PCR; TCRdb has only the in-frame clones, and not every one. Altogether about 140,000 clones are present, about 54% being singletons, with the ten largest covering more than 4.5%. The CDR3 runs to 14 residues. CDR1 is SNHLY and CDR2 is FYNNEI in the germline V gene. V was pared by 6 bases and J by 11 bases, with 13 bases of the junction left unmatched. The sorting of PBMCs gave CD4+ and CD8+ T cells. This chain joins TRBV2 and TRBJ1-5; the match to TRBD1 covers 7 bases. The specimen was CD4+ T cells sorted from blood. The source is a human donor in good health. The CDR3 here is CASSRDSATPAQHF. In DNA, the CDR3 is TGTGCCAGCAGCCGGGACAGTGCGACTCCGGCCCAGCATTTT.